Listed below are T cell receptor beta chains from one sample, sequenced in a study of CD8 T cells in Susac syndrome. Using its own MiXCR run on the immunoSEQ multiplex PCR reads, TCRdb lists one record per CDR3 protein. Among about 190,000 distinct CDR3 sequences listed, 85% to 95% were seen once. Input material: CD4+ T cells from PBMCs. The receptors were sampled from a human donor in good health. The CDR3 runs from the conserved cysteine through the conserved F or W. The D gene is left open where the match is weak. Rows may omit the clone size; those that give it use once, few, many or a size class.

clone_size,d_call,j_call,v_call,cdr3_aa,cdr3_nt
once,.,TRBJ2-1,TRBV28,CASSPRPREQFF,TGTGCCAGCAGTCCTCGACCTCGCGAGCAGTTCTTC
.,TRBD1,TRBJ1-5,TRBV20-1,CSAMRQGVKPQHF,TGCAGTGCTATGAGACAGGGGGTGAAGCCCCAGCATTTT
.,.,TRBJ2-5,TRBV11-2,CASSLTSPAQYF,TGTGCCAGCAGCTTGACCTCGCCGGCCCAGTACTTC
once,TRBD2,TRBJ2-1,TRBV2,CASSEIAGEAGEQFF,TGTGCCAGCAGTGAAATAGCGGGAGAAGCGGGTGAGCAGTTCTTC
.,.,TRBJ2-5,TRBV12-3/TRBV12-4,CASSKYTGIQETQYF,TGTGCCAGCAGCAAATACACAGGGATCCAAGAGACCCAGTACTTC
.,.,TRBJ2-1,TRBV4-3,CASSQGSGPYNEQFF,TGCGCCAGCAGCCAAGGGAGCGGGCCCTACAATGAGCAGTTCTTC
.,.,TRBJ2-1,TRBV20-1,CSAPSVFHNEQFF,TGCAGCGCCCCCTCGGTCTTCCACAATGAGCAGTTCTTC
.,.,TRBJ2-7,TRBV29-1,CSVRGRFTYEQYF,TGCAGCGTGAGGGGCCGTTTCACCTACGAGCAGTACTTC
.,.,TRBJ1-2,TRBV20-1,CSATPSEGYTF,TGCAGTGCTACCCCGTCGGAAGGCTACACCTTC
.,.,TRBJ1-1,TRBV7-2,CASRLWDTEAFF,TGTGCCAGCAGGCTATGGGACACTGAAGCTTTCTTT
once,.,TRBJ2-1,TRBV29-1,CSVDGYSEQFF,TGCAGCGTTGACGGGTACAGTGAGCAGTTCTTC
.,.,TRBJ1-4,TRBV6-5,CASSYVAYNEKLFF,TGTGCCAGCAGTTACGTTGCGTATAATGAAAAACTGTTTTTT
.,.,TRBJ2-3,TRBV7-2,CASSLMVGVADTQYF,TGTGCCAGCAGCTTAATGGTAGGGGTGGCAGATACGCAGTATTTT
.,.,TRBJ2-3,TRBV4-1,CASSRTGGPDDTQYF,TGCGCCAGCAGCCGAACTGGGGGGCCCGACGATACGCAGTATTTT
.,TRBD1,TRBJ1-2,TRBV10-3,CAISGGGQDYGYTF,TGTGCCATCAGCGGTGGGGGACAGGATTATGGCTACACCTTC
once,TRBD1,TRBJ1-2,TRBV29-1,CSVEAKGQALYGYTF,TGCAGCGTTGAAGCGAAAGGACAGGCCCTCTATGGCTACACCTTC